Sequencing of this T cell receptor beta chain was carried out in a study of CD8+ T cells in alopecia areata. About the research overall: Each recipient was a roughly 7-11-week-old female C3H/HeJ mouse given skin from an approximately 6-13-month-old C3H/HeJ donor with spontaneous alopecia. Study-level results: Tissue-resident alphabeta T cells belonging to normal skin likewise get sequenced within scalp specimens. For lesional scalp, especially alopecia totalis/universalis, clonality was higher than in normal scalp.

CDR3 length equals 15 residues. Germline CDR1 is NNHDY and CDR2 is SYVADS. V shed 1 base and J 3 bases; nucleotides not matched to a gene: 2. Extracted RNA was reverse transcribed, and the resulting cDNA served as sequencing template. Data came from immunoSEQ multiplex PCR; TCRdb stores just in-frame clones and leaves some out. This sample comprises 290,000 or so clones, none seen once only. This clone was counted only a few times. Antigen specificity is unknown. Mouse names are used for the genes. The read terminates 4 residues ahead of where the CDR3 ends, so the germline J gene completes it. The study sorted pooled cutaneous lymph node cells by CD4, CD8alpha, NKG2D, NKG2ACE and other markers.

V and J are TRBV13-3 and TRBJ2-4; 10 bases match TRBD2. The sample comprised CD4+ T cells sorted from a lymph node. The sequence was collected from a C3H/HeJ mouse with alopecia areata. Mouse strain MHC haplotype: H2-k. Partial CDR3 DNA: TGTGCCAGCAGTGATTCTGGGGGGGCCCAAAAC. Amino acids: CASSDSGGAQN. The whole CDR3 sequence is CASSDSGGAQNTLYF.